Shown below are 20 T cell receptor beta chains from a single sample sequenced in a study of blood T cells in healthy people across ages. Then a second PCR, running about 6 to 11 cycles, was carried out with a sample-barcoded 5' primer and a J-beta primer mix. Each CDR3 protein is one row after TCRdb ran MiXCR on the 5' RACE reads. This repertoire shows hundreds of thousands of distinct CDR3 sequences, more than 25% found once; its top ten account for 15% to 20%. Sequenced: blood. All receptors come from a woman of 80 years or more in good health.

As to this clonotype: A much bigger clone sits one base away, suggesting this may be a read error. The chain links TRBV12-3 or TRBV12-4 to TRBJ1-1; the D is unclear. This CDR3 contains 14 residues. The V gene lost 3 bases and the J gene lost 0 bases, with 8 bases spanning the gap. For the CDR3, the DNA is TGTGCCAGCAGTTTCCAGAGACTGAACACTGAAGCTTTCTTT. This encodes CASSFQRLNTEAFF.

As for this clonotype: This clone may be a read error of a much larger clone one base away. V is TRBV3-1 and J is TRBJ2-4, with 7 nucleotides matching TRBD1. This CDR3 comprises 14 residues. The J segment lost 15 bases and the V segment lost 4 bases, leaving 15 bases of the junction unmatched. From germline, CDR1 is LGHDT and CDR2 YNNKEL (reference sequence). This CDR3 is CASSPWDRNYERYF. The CDR3 DNA follows: TGTGCCAGCAGCCCCTGGGACAGAAACTACGAGCGGTACTTC.

The chain uses TRBV20-1 and TRBJ1-1; 7 bases are shared with TRBD1. The CDR3 covers 12 residues. Germline CDR1 reads DFQATT; CDR2 reads SNEGSKA (reference sequence). The V segment lost 6 bases and the J segment 8 bases; nucleotides outside the gene matches: 9. CDR3 nucleotides: TGCAGTGCCTTCCCGGACAGGTCGGAAGCTTTCTTT. Encoded protein: CSAFPDRSEAFF.

V is TRBV6-5 and J is TRBJ1-2; D may be TRBD1 (5 bases). Germline V gene sequence: CDR1 MNHEY, CDR2 SVGAGI. This CDR3 comprises 18 residues. V dropped 0 bases and J dropped 7 bases, with 24 bases sitting between them. The CDR3 reads CASSYSTRGAGSGSGYTF. CDR3 sequence (DNA): TGTGCCAGCAGTTACTCGACTCGAGGGGCCGGTAGTGGCAGTGGCTACACCTTC.

This clonotype was seen more than once but under ten times. The chain combines TRBV11-2 with TRBJ2-5; TRBD2 aligns across 8 bases. Germline V gene lookup returns CDR1 SGHAT and CDR2 FQNNGV. V dropped 6 bases and J dropped 4; count of bases not matched to a gene: 13. This CDR3 is 16 amino acids long. The CDR3 region has the DNA TGTGCCAGCAGGAATCTAGCGGGTGGGGCCGGAGAGACCCAGTACTTC. It is translated as CASRNLAGGAGETQYF.

The chain links TRBV6-5 to TRBJ1-1, with TRBD1 identical over 10 bases. The CDR3 consists of 12 residues. Unmatched junction bases numbered 2, after V lost 2 bases and J lost 11 bases. Germline V gene data show CDR1 as MNHEY and CDR2 as SVGAGI. CDR3 sequence (DNA): TGTGCCAGCAGTTACCGGGGACAGGGGGCTTTCTTT. Translated: CASSYRGQGAFF.

This clonotype turned up a few times. This chain links TRBV14 with TRBJ1-1, with TRBD1 as a possible D gene (6 bases). The germline CDR1 and CDR2 sequences are SGHDN and FVKESK. The CDR3 contains 17 residues. Trimming left V 0 bases short and J 4 bases short, with 18 bases between. CDR3 amino acids: CASSQEVPWGPITEAFF. DNA for the CDR3: TGTGCCAGCAGCCAAGAAGTCCCTTGGGGGCCTATCACTGAAGCTTTCTTT.

The genes are TRBV2 and TRBJ1-5; D ambiguous. Germline CDR1 is SNHLY and CDR2 is FYNNEI. This CDR3 comprises 14 residues. V shed 7 bases and J shed 6 bases, with 16 bases lying between them. The CDR3 DNA sequence: TGTGCCAGCACCGACCGGGGTATAGGTCAGCCCCAGCATTTT. Its translation is CASTDRGIGQPQHF. The full variable domain, rest sourced from reference TRBV2 and TRBJ1-5, is EPEVTQTPSHQVTQMGQEVILRCVPISNHLYFYWYRQILGQKVEFLVSFYNNEISEKSEIFDDQFSVERPDGSNFTLKIRSTKLEDSAMYFCASTDRGIGQPQHFGDGTRLSIL.

The chain recombines TRBV9 with TRBJ2-1, with 11 nucleotides matching TRBD2. Germline V gene lookup returns CDR1 SGDLS and CDR2 YYNGEE. V was clipped by 0 bases and J by 7 bases; unmatched bases: 9. The CDR3 is made up of 17 amino acids. The CDR3 sequence is CASSVGGGLAVENEQFF. The CDR3 DNA sequence: TGTGCCAGCAGCGTAGGGGGGGGACTAGCGGTAGAAAATGAGCAGTTCTTC.

The table lists this clonotype with many counts. This chain uses TRBV25-1 with TRBJ1-2; 7 bases line up with TRBD1. The V segment lost 2 bases and the J segment 4 bases; nucleotides outside the gene matches: 10. CDR1 and CDR2 (germline): MGHDK, SYGVNS. This CDR3 has 16 residues. This chain's CDR3 is CASSEPTGAVGYGYTF. CDR3 in DNA: TGTGCCAGCAGTGAACCCACAGGGGCCGTGGGCTATGGCTACACCTTC.

This clonotype was seen ten or more times. CDR3 DNA sequence: TGCAGCGTTGATGCGGAGAGGGGCCCGTCTGCGGGCTACACCTTC. Protein product: CSVDAERGPSAGYTF. The rearrangement joins TRBV29-1 to TRBJ1-2, with D possibly TRBD1 on 5 matching bases. This CDR3 spans 15 amino acids. CDR1 is SQVTM and CDR2 is ANQGSEA in the germline V gene. The V end was cut by 3 bases, the J end by 8 bases, with 22 bases between.

The rearrangement joins TRBV20-1 to TRBJ1-2; TRBD1 matches at 10 bases. CDR3 size: 13 residues. Germline V gene data show CDR1 as DFQATT and CDR2 as SNEGSKA (reference sequence). V gave up 6 bases and J gave up 8 bases; unmatched junction bases: 9. The CDR3: CSAGHGTGEGYTF. CDR3 coding DNA: TGCAGTGCCGGACACGGGACAGGGGAAGGCTACACCTTC.

There are a few counts of this clonotype. The rearrangement links TRBV20-1 to TRBJ1-1, with a weak D call TRBD1 (5 bases). In germline, CDR1 is DFQATT, CDR2 SNEGSKA (reference sequence). Deletions cut 5 bases from V and 2 bases from J, with 15 bases between. There are 14 residues in the CDR3. The CDR3 is CSAPHQGGNTEAFF. The CDR3 nucleotides are TGCAGTGCTCCCCACCAGGGAGGTAACACTGAAGCTTTCTTT.

This clonotype was counted only a few times. The rearrangement links TRBV7-2 to TRBJ1-2, with D maybe TRBD1 (5 bases). There are 13 residues in the CDR3. Germline CDR1 SGHTA, CDR2 FQGNSA. With 2 bases removed from V and 4 bases from J, the gap between germline ends came to 8 bases. DNA of the CDR3: TGTGCCAGCAGCTTACCCAGGGTCTATGGCTACACCTTC. Amino acid sequence: CASSLPRVYGYTF. Looking up the rest from reference TRBV7-2 and TRBJ1-2 gives the full variable domain: GAGVSQSPSNKVTEKGKDVELRCDPISGHTALYWYRQSLGQGLEFLIYFQGNSAPDKSGLPSDRFSAERTGGSVSTLTIQRTQQEDSAVYLCASSLPRVYGYTFGSGTRLTVV.

This clonotype was seen once. The chain combines TRBV5-1 with TRBJ2-4; D gene uncertain. Matching the DNA end better, TRBJ2-7 makes the J call doubtful. The CDR3 totals 13 residues. In germline, CDR1 is SGHRS, CDR2 YFSETQ. CDR3 in amino acids: CASSLYVSYEQYF. CDR3 DNA: TGCGCCAGCAGCTTGTACGTAAGCTACGAGCAGTACTTC.

Many counts were recorded for this clonotype. The J gene is TRBJ2-7, the V gene TRBV7-2; a possible D gene is TRBD1 (6 bases). Deletions cut 2 bases from V and 6 bases from J, with 14 bases between. Looked up from germline, CDR1 is SGHTA and CDR2 is FQGNSA. The CDR3 runs to 14 residues. The CDR3 DNA sequence: TGTGCCAGCAGCTTATACAGGGATTACGGCGAGCAGTACTTC. Protein: CASSLYRDYGEQYF.

This clonotype was counted at least ten times. The rearrangement links TRBV7-2 to TRBJ2-3, with D possibly TRBD1 on 5 matching bases. The CDR3 is 13 amino acids. The germline V gene encodes CDR1 SGHTA and CDR2 FQGNSA. Trimming removed 5 bases from V and 1 base from J, with 7 bases in between. The CDR3 region has the DNA TGTGCCAGCAGCGCACAGGGCACAGATACGCAGTATTTT. It translates to CASSAQGTDTQYF. The whole variable domain, remainder taken from reference TRBV7-2 and TRBJ2-3, is GAGVSQSPSNKVTEKGKDVELRCDPISGHTALYWYRQSLGQGLEFLIYFQGNSAPDKSGLPSDRFSAERTGGSVSTLTIQRTQQEDSAVYLCASSAQGTDTQYFGPGTRLTVL.

This clonotype was observed a few times. The V and J genes are TRBV6-4 and TRBJ1-5, with TRBD1 matching over 9 bases. The V and J ends lost 0 bases and 2 bases, in that order; junction bases with no gene match: 8. The CDR3 is made up of 18 amino acids. Germline assignment: CDR1 MRHNA and CDR2 SNTAGT. In nucleotides, the CDR3 is TGTGCCAGCAGTGACTCAGGACAGGGGCGAATAGGCAATCAGCCCCAGCATTTT. Translating gives CASSDSGQGRIGNQPQHF.

Many counts were recorded for this clonotype. This chain connects TRBV6-5 to TRBJ2-7; D is unclear. The CDR3 runs to 15 residues. Trimming left V 5 bases short and J 0 bases short, with 14 bases between. CDR1 MNHEY and CDR2 SVGAGI come from the germline V gene. CDR3: CASSIPRVGSYEQYF. Here the CDR3 DNA reads TGTGCCAGCAGTATCCCCCGAGTCGGCTCCTACGAGCAGTACTTC.

The V and J genes are TRBV20-1 and TRBJ1-1, with 7 bases lining up with TRBD1. The V gene end was trimmed by 3 bases and the J gene end by 3 bases; junction bases not matched to a gene: 7. Germline V gene lookup returns CDR1 DFQATT and CDR2 SNEGSKA (reference sequence). The CDR3 runs 14 residues. The CDR3 DNA reads TGCAGTGCTAGTGAAGGGGGCCGCGACACTGAAGCTTTCTTT. Amino acids: CSASEGGRDTEAFF.